A single sample is the source of the 27 T cell receptor beta chains below, sequenced in a study of blood T cells in healthy people across ages. Using a J-beta primer mix together with a sample-barcoded 5' primer, a second PCR was run for about 7 to 12 cycles. Using its own MiXCR run on the 5' RACE reads, TCRdb lists one record per CDR3 protein. Of fewer than 2,000,000 distinct CDR3 sequences in the sample, 30% to 40% are singletons; the top ten hold roughly 23%. Sequencing was performed on blood. The receptors come from a human donor in good health.

This clonotype appeared many times. The J gene is TRBJ2-7, the V gene TRBV29-1, with 8 bases that match TRBD2. With V trimmed by 1 base and J by 2 bases, 7 bases remained unmatched. Germline V lookup: CDR1 SQVTM, CDR2 ANQGSEA. The CDR3 length is 15 residues. CDR3 nucleotide sequence: TGCAGCGTTGAAGGCGGGGGGCAGGGCGCCTACGAGCAGTACTTC. Protein: CSVEGGGQGAYEQYF.

The rearrangement links TRBV29-1 to TRBJ2-5; 8 bases match TRBD2. The CDR3 spans 13 residues. CDR1 and CDR2 from the germline V gene are SQVTM and ANQGSEA. V lost 3 bases to trimming and J lost 3 bases; unmatched junction nucleotides: 3. The chain's CDR3 is CSVDNSGEETQYF. The CDR3 DNA is TGCAGCGTTGATAATAGCGGGGAAGAGACCCAGTACTTC. Full variable domain (missing parts from reference TRBV29-1 and TRBJ2-5): SAVISQKPSRDICQRGTSLTIQCQVDSQVTMMFWYRQQPGQSLTLIATANQGSEATYESGFVIDKFPISRPNLTFSTLTVSNMSPEDSSIYLCSVDNSGEETQYFGPGTRLLVL.

V usage is TRBV27 and J usage is TRBJ2-1; D gene uncertain. CDR3 length: 15 residues. The V gene lost 3 bases and the J gene lost 2 bases, with 11 bases spanning the gap. Germline lookup yields CDR1 MNHEY and CDR2 SMNVEV (reference sequence). CDR3 sequence reads: CASSLGLGTYNEQFF. CDR3 nucleotide sequence: TGTGCCAGCAGTTTGGGGTTGGGGACCTACAATGAGCAGTTCTTC.

The chain uses TRBV2 and TRBJ1-6, with 7 bases identical to TRBD1. The ends lost 7 bases at V and 10 bases at J; junction bases unmatched: 10. CDR3 length: 14 amino acids. CDR1 is SNHLY, CDR2 FYNNEI, per germline. The CDR3 here is CASTRDSYRSPLHF. The CDR3 DNA reads as TGTGCCAGCACCCGGGACAGTTATCGGTCACCCCTCCACTTT. The variable domain in full, completed from reference TRBV2 and TRBJ1-6, reads EPEVTQTPSHQVTQMGQEVILRCVPISNHLYFYWYRQILGQKVEFLVSFYNNEISEKSEIFDDQFSVERPDGSNFTLKIRSTKLEDSAMYFCASTRDSYRSPLHFGNGTRLTVT.

This clonotype has more than one count but fewer than ten. This rearrangement joins TRBV6-6 to TRBJ2-7, with a possible D match to TRBD2 (6 bases). CDR1 MNHNY and CDR2 SVGAGI come from the germline V gene (reference sequence). The CDR3 has 14 residues. Deletions cut 6 bases from V and 4 bases from J, with 16 bases between. The CDR3 here is CASSQGLTNYEQYF. CDR3 bases: TGTGCCAGCAGCCAGGGACTTACGAATTACGAGCAGTACTTC.

V is TRBV7-2 and J is TRBJ2-7, with TRBD1 as a possible D gene (6 bases). V was clipped by 2 bases and J by 4 bases, with 9 bases between them. The CDR3 is 13 amino acids. Germline V gene lookup returns CDR1 SGHTA and CDR2 FQGNSA. The CDR3, as DNA: TGTGCCAGCAGCTTACAGGGGTGGTACGAGCAGTACTTC. This codes for CASSLQGWYEQYF.

The gene calls are TRBV12-3 or TRBV12-4 and TRBJ2-3; D remains unclear. Trimming left V 5 bases short and J 2 bases short, with 8 bases between. The CDR3 is 13 residues long. The CDR3 sequence is CASSRTPTDTQYF. The CDR3 DNA is TGTGCCAGCAGTCGGACCCCCACAGATACGCAGTATTTT.

The sample holds a few counts of this clonotype. This rearrangement joins TRBV29-1 to TRBJ1-1; D may be TRBD1 (5 bases). CDR3 size: 12 residues. V lost 2 bases, J lost 13 bases, and 17 bases lay in between. The V gene's germline CDR1 is SQVTM and CDR2 ANQGSEA. In nucleotides, the CDR3 is TGCAGCGTTGAATGGGGGAATAAGTTGGATTTCTTT. Translation: CSVEWGNKLDFF.

V usage is TRBV7-2 and J usage is TRBJ2-1; no reliable D call. Germline values: CDR1 SGHTA, CDR2 FQGNSA. CDR3 length: 11 amino acids. The V end was cut by 2 bases, the J end by 9 bases, with 5 bases between. The DNA of the CDR3 is TGTGCCAGCAGCTTATTTGTTGAGCAGTTCTTC. Translated: CASSLFVEQFF.

This clonotype has a count of ten or more. The CDR3 spells CSATTGFEQYF. Here the CDR3 DNA reads TGCAGTGCAACTACAGGTTTCGAGCAGTACTTC. The chain is built from TRBV20-1 and TRBJ2-7; D perhaps matches TRBD1 (5 bases). Germline CDR1 reads DFQATT; CDR2 reads SNEGSKA (reference sequence). The CDR3 spans 11 residues. The V gene lost 6 bases and the J gene lost 6 bases, with 12 bases spanning the gap.

This clonotype showed up just a few times. The chain joins TRBV9 to TRBJ2-4, with 10 bases matching TRBD1. Germline loops: CDR1 SGDLS, CDR2 YYNGEE. The CDR3 spans 15 residues. Trimming took 3 bases from V and 7 from J; bases not matched to a gene: 7. This chain's CDR3 is CASSGGGQGWNIQYF. The CDR3 DNA sequence: TGTGCCAGCAGCGGTGGGGGACAGGGGTGGAACATTCAGTACTTC.

This chain uses TRBV20-1 with TRBJ2-3; 7 nucleotides agree with TRBD1. The CDR3 sequence is 10 residues long. Trimming cost V 8 bases and J 8 bases; bases outside gene matches: 4. The germline V gene encodes CDR1 DFQATT and CDR2 SNEGSKA (reference sequence). In DNA form, the CDR3 reads TGCAGTCCCGGACAGGTTACGCAGTATTTT. It specifies CSPGQVTQYF.

This clonotype was recorded many times. The rearrangement links TRBV6-6 to TRBJ2-7, with D possibly TRBD2 on 6 matching bases. This CDR3 has 13 amino acids. CDR1 is MNHNY, CDR2 SVGAGI, per germline (reference sequence). V was pared by 2 bases and J by 1 base, with 6 bases between. The chain's CDR3 is CASSYGTSYEQYF. CDR3 coding DNA: TGTGCCAGCAGTTACGGGACTTCCTACGAGCAGTACTTC.

This chain links TRBV20-1 with TRBJ2-7; D might be TRBD1 (5 bases). CDR3 size: 11 residues. Germline values: CDR1 DFQATT, CDR2 SNEGSKA (reference sequence). V gave up 8 bases and J gave up 2 bases, with 10 bases separating them. The CDR3 DNA is TGCAGTTCCCGGACAACCTACGAGCAGTACTTC. Translating gives CSSRTTYEQYF.

In its sample, this clonotype was seen a few times. The gene calls are TRBV7-2 and TRBJ2-7; 9 bases agree with TRBD1. Germline loops: CDR1 SGHTA, CDR2 FQGNSA. The V gene end was trimmed by 5 bases and the J gene end by 0 bases; junction bases not matched to a gene: 5. CDR3 length: 15 amino acids. CDR3 DNA sequence: TGTGCCAGCAGCCTCGACAGGGGGGTCTCCTACGAGCAGTACTTC. It yields the protein CASSLDRGVSYEQYF.

This chain uses TRBV10-3 with TRBJ2-1, with 7 bases identical to TRBD2. The CDR3 sequence is 15 residues long. The germline V gene encodes CDR1 ENHRY and CDR2 SYGVKD. The junction had 11 bases not matched to a gene; V was cut back by 10 bases and J by 2 bases. The CDR3 DNA is TGTGCCACCCTTTTTACGGGGGGACCCTACAATGAGCAGTTCTTC. Translated, it gives CATLFTGGPYNEQFF.

This clonotype was seen repeatedly, ten times or more. The chain combines TRBV29-1 with TRBJ2-7, with 7 bases matching TRBD1. From germline, CDR1 is SQVTM and CDR2 ANQGSEA. The V gene end was trimmed by 4 bases and the J gene end by 2 bases; junction bases not matched to a gene: 2. The CDR3 contains 12 residues. The CDR3 protein is CSVVGTAYEQYF. The CDR3 nucleotides are TGCAGCGTTGTAGGGACAGCCTACGAGCAGTACTTC.

The rearrangement links TRBV6-2 or TRBV6-3 to TRBJ2-7, with D perhaps TRBD2 (5 bases). The CDR3 loop spans 16 amino acids. Trimming left V 2 bases short and J 4 bases short, with 18 bases between. Per germline, CDR1 MNHEY and CDR2 SVGEGT. CDR3: CASSYVGETEIYEQYF. The CDR3 bases are TGTGCCAGCAGTTACGTTGGGGAGACCGAGATTTACGAGCAGTACTTC.

As regards this clonotype: This may be a read error, as it is one base from a much larger clone. The V gene is TRBV29-1, the J gene TRBJ2-5; D is undetermined. Between the trimmed V and J ends, which lost 7 bases and 6 bases, there was a span of 15 bases. Germline CDR1 is SQVTM and CDR2 is ANQGSEA. This CDR3 is 12 amino acids long. CDR3 protein: CSATPGEKTQYF. As DNA, the CDR3 is TGCAGCGCTACGCCTGGGGAAAAGACCCAGTACTTC.

The CDR3 DNA sequence: TGCGCCAGCAGCCAAGGGGACAGGGATGAGGAGACCCAGTACTTC. Its protein is CASSQGDRDEETQYF. The chain carries TRBV4-1 and TRBJ2-5; TRBD1 matches 9 bases. Trimming at V came to 1 base and at J to 5 bases, leaving 5 bases not matched to a gene. Germline V gene lookup returns CDR1 MGHRA and CDR2 YSYEKL. CDR3 length: 15 amino acids.

This sequence joins TRBV7-6 and TRBJ2-1; D gene unclear. V shed 1 base and J shed 9 bases, with 7 bases lying between them. CDR1 SGHVS and CDR2 FNYEAQ come from the germline V gene. The CDR3 length is 12 residues. The CDR3 region is CASSLVSPEQFF. CDR3 DNA: TGTGCCAGCAGCTTAGTGTCACCTGAGCAGTTCTTC.

There are a few counts of this clonotype. The chain has TRBV5-6 and TRBJ1-5; possible D gene TRBD1, 5 bases. Germline CDR1 SGHDT, CDR2 YYEEEE. Deletions cut 3 bases from V and 2 bases from J, with 9 bases between. The length of the CDR3 is 14 residues. The CDR3: CASSSGYGNQPQHF. CDR3 nucleotides: TGTGCCAGCAGCTCAGGGTATGGCAATCAGCCCCAGCATTTT.

The chain uses TRBV6-5 and TRBJ2-5; 14 bases line up with TRBD2. J lost 4 bases, V lost 5 bases, and 9 bases had no gene match. Germline assignment: CDR1 MNHEY and CDR2 SVGAGI. The length of the CDR3 is 17 residues. The CDR3 loop is CASSTRRTSGGRETQYF. The CDR3 region has the DNA TGTGCCAGCAGTACCCGACGGACTAGCGGGGGGAGAGAGACCCAGTACTTC.

In this sample, this clonotype turned up a few times. The chain employs TRBV4-1 and TRBJ2-7; tentatively, D is TRBD1 or TRBD2 (6 bases each). The germline gives CDR1 MGHRA, CDR2 YSYEKL. The CDR3 is made up of 15 amino acids. The V end lost 4 bases, the J end lost 2 bases, and 15 bases lay between the germline ends. CDR3: CASSPSGGGTYEQYF. The CDR3 DNA follows: TGCGCCAGCAGCCCGAGTGGGGGCGGGACCTACGAGCAGTACTTC.

A note on this clonotype: One end of the junction varies from germline; a read error may be responsible. This sequence joins TRBV6-1 and TRBJ2-5, with D uncertain. This CDR3 spans 13 amino acids. In germline, CDR1 is MNHNS, CDR2 SASEGT. The CDR3 here is CTSSETLEETQYF. DNA of the CDR3: TGTACCAGCAGTGAAACCTTAGAAGAGACCCAGTACTTC.

The J gene is TRBJ1-6, the V gene TRBV11-1; D perhaps matches TRBD1 (5 bases). This CDR3 is built from 15 residues. Germline assignment: CDR1 SGHAT and CDR2 FQDESV (reference sequence). The germline V and J ends were trimmed by 5 bases and 5 bases, with 13 bases remaining between them. CDR3 protein: CASSTGPPNNSPLHF. CDR3 sequence (DNA): TGTGCCAGCAGCACGGGACCGCCGAATAATTCACCCCTCCACTTT.

Many counts were recorded for this clonotype. The chain's CDR3 is CASNRGPYNEQFF. The CDR3 nucleotides read TGTGCCAGCAATCGGGGGCCCTACAATGAGCAGTTCTTC. This chain uses TRBV28 with TRBJ2-1; TRBD1 or TRBD2 may be the D gene (6 bases each). V was pared by 7 bases and J by 2 bases, with 9 bases between. The CDR3 loop spans 13 amino acids. Germline lookup yields CDR1 MDHEN and CDR2 SYDVKM.